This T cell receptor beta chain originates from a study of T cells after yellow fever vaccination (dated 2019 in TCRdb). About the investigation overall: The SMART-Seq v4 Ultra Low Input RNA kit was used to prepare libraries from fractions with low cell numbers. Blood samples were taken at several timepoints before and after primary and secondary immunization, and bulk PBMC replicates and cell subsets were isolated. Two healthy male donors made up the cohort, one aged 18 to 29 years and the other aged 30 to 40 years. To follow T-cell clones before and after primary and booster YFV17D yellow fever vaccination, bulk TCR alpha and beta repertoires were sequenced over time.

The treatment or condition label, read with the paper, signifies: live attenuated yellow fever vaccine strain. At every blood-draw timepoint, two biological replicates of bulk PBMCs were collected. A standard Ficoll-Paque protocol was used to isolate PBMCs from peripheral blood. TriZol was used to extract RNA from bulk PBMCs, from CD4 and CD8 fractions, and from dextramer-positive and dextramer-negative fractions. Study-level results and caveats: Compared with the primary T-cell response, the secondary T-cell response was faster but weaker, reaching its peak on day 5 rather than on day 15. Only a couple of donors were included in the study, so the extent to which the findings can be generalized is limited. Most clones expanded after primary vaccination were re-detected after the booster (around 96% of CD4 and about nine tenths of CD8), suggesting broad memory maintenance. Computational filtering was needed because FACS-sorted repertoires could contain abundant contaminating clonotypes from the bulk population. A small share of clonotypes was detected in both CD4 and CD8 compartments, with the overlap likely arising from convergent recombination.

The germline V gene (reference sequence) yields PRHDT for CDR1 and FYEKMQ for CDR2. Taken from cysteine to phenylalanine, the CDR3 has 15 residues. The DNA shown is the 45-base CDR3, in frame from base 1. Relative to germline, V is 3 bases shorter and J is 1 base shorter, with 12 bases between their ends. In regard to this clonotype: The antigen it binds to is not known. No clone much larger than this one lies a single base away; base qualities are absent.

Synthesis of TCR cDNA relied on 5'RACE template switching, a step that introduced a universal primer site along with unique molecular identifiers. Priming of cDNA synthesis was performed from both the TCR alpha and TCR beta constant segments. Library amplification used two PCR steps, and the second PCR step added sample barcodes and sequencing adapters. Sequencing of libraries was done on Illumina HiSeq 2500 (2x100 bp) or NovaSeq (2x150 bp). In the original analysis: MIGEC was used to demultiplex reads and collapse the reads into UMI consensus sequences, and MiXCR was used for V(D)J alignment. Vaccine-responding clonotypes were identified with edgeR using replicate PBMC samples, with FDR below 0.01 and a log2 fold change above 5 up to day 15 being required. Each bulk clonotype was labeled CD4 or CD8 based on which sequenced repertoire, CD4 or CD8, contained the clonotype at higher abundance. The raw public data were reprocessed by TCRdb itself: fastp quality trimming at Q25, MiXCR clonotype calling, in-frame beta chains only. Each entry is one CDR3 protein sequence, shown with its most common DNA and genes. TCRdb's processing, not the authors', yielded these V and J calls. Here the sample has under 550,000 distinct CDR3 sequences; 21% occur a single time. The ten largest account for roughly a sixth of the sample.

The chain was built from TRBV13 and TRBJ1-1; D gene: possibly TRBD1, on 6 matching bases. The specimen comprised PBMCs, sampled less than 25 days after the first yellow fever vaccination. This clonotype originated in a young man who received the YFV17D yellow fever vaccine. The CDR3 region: CASSFYGGQNTEAFF. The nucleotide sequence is TGTGCCAGCAGCTTTTACGGGGGCCAGAACACTGAAGCTTTCTTT.